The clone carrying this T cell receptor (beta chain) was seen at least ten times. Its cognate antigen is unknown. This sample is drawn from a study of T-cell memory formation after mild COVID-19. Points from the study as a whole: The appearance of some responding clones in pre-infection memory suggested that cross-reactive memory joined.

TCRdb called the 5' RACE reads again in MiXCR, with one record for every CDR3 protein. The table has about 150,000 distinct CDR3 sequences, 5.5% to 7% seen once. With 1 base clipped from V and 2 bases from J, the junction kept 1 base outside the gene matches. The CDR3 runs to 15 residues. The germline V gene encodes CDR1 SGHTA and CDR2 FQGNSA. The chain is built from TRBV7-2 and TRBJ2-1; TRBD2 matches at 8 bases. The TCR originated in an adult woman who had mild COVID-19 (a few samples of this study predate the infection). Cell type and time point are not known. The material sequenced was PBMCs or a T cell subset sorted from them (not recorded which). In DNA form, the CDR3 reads TGTGCCAGCAGCTTAGTAGCGGGGACCTACAATGAGCAGTTCTTC. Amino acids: CASSLVAGTYNEQFF.